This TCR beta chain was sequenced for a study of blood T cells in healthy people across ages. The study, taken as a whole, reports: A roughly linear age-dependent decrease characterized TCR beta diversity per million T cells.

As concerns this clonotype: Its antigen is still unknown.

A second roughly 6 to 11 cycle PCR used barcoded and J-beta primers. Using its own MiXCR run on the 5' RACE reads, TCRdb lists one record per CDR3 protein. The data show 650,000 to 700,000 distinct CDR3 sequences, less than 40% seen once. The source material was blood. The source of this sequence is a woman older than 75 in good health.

The CDR3 region has the DNA TGCAGTGCTCCCGGGACACCCGGGGCCAACGTCCTGACTTTC. It specifies CSAPGTPGANVLTF. The gene calls are TRBV20-1 and TRBJ2-6; perhaps TRBD1 as D (6 bases). V was clipped by 5 bases and J by 4 bases, with 12 bases between them. The germline CDR1 and CDR2 sequences are DFQATT and SNEGSKA (reference sequence). CDR3 size: 14 residues.